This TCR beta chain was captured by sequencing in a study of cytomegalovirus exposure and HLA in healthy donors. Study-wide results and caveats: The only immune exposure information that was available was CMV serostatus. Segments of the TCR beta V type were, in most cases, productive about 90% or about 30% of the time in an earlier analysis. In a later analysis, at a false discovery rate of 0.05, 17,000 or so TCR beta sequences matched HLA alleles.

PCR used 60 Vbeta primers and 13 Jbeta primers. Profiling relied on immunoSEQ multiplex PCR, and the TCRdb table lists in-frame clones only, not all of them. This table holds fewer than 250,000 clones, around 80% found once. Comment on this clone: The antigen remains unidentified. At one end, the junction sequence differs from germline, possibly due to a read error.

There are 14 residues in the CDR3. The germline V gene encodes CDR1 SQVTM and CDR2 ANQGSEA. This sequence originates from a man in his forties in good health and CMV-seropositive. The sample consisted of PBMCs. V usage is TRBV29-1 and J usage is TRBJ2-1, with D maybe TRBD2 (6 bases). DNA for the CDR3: TGCAGCGTTTCCGGGAGAAACTCCTACAATGAGCAATTCTTC. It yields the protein CSVSGRNSYNEQFF.